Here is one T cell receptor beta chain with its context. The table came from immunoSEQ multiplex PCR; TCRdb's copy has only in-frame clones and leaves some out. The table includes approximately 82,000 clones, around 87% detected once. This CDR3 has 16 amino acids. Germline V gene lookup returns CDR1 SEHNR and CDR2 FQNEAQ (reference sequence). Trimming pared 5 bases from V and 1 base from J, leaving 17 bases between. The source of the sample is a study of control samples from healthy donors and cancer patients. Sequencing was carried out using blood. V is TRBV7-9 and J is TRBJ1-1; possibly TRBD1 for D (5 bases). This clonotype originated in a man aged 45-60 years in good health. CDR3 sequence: CASSQPRLTANTEAFF. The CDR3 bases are TGTGCCAGCAGCCAGCCTCGTTTGACAGCGAACACTGAAGCTTTCTTT.